This TCR beta chain was sequenced for a study of human T cells and chemical hapten exposure (dated by TCRdb to the early 2020s). With respect to the entire study: For sensitization, 2% DPC in acetone was applied to a 2 cm by 2 cm area of upper inner arm skin. Throughout the study period of around 24 weeks, patients also received therapeutic DPC doses to the scalp every week. Patch testing was performed on the upper back with Finn chambers containing 0.01% DPC, and the patch tests were scored after 6 days according to International Contact Dermatitis Research Group standards. Most of the patients in the cohort were female, and the cohort covered alopecia areata with under or over 50% scalp involvement, alopecia totalis and alopecia universalis. Libraries were pooled for sequencing, and per-sample TCR yields varied mainly because of small differences in library volumes within the pool. Peripheral blood TCR repertoire changes were tracked in vivo in alopecia patients during primary and secondary sensitization to the hapten diphenylcyclopropenone (DPC). Blood samples were taken from patients before sensitization (week 0) and at 2, 6 and about 24 weeks after DPC sensitization. For TCR sequencing, blood came from about 28 alopecia patients at anywhere from one to four time points (pre-sensitization, 2, 6 and 24 weeks).

General study outcomes and caveats: DPC sensitization did not change how many TCRs were above 1 in 1000 frequency, and no evidence was found of alterations in global repertoire structure. Significantly more large CDR3 similarity clusters were formed by expanded TCRs than by pre-sensitization or healthy control sets, consistent with antigen-driven responses. The number of PT1 expanded TCRs positively correlated with patch test score, significant at thresholds 8, 16 and 32 but not 4. Because all patients had alopecia, a presumed autoimmune disease, the immune response of the patients might differ from that of healthy individuals. Repeated subsampling changed both the strength of the expansion versus patch-test correlation and the threshold at which that correlation became significant.

The time point label, read with the paper, signifies: patch test 2, 6 weeks after DPC sensitization. The meaning of the sample's treatment or condition label: therapeutic diphenylcyclopropenone sensitization with weekly scalp DPC. Blood at each patch-test visit was drawn before the patch test was applied. To be eligible, patients had to be aged 18 to 70, diagnosed with alopecia and judged suitable for DPC therapy, while pregnant patients were excluded. Total RNA was isolated from unfractionated whole blood collected in Tempus Blood RNA tubes. As for this clonotype: The clone's antigen remains unknown. There are no base qualities to consult, and no much larger clone falls within one base.

Libraries came from RACE. The instrument given in TCRdb is NextSeq 500. During library preparation, unique molecular identifiers were attached to individual cDNA molecules so that TCRs could be counted in a quantitative, reproducible way. For every blood RNA sample, sequencing covered both the TCR alpha and TCR beta chains. The authors processed their data as follows. Samples had a median of about 96,000 TCRs, with a range from about 23,224 to 690,600. The Decombinator software suite was used to annotate V, J and CDR3 in the TCR reads. For PS versus PT1 abundance plots, all samples were subsampled to the same number of TCRs (28,000). Expanded TCRs were defined as absent before sensitization and observed at least eight times at the 2-week time point. The public sequencing data were trimmed at Q25 with fastp and processed into clonotypes with MiXCR by TCRdb, which kept only in-frame beta chains. Every distinct CDR3 protein forms one entry, paired with its most common genes and DNA. V and J calls and clone size were set by TCRdb, not the authors. Recorded for this sample are some 80,000 distinct CDR3 sequences; approximately 10% of them occurred a single time. The ten largest account for 1.6% of the sample.

Here the sequenced sample was whole blood, taken in connection with sensitization to the hapten diphenylcyclopropenone (DPC). This sequence was found in a man in his late teens or twenties with alopecia areata. Some clones in this sample may be carry-over from other donors' samples.

The DNA sequence is TGTGCCACCAGGTCCGGAGTGGGCAATGAGCAGTTCTTC. Translation gives CATRSGVGNEQFF. The chain is encoded by TRBV24-1 joined to TRBJ2-1, with no reliable assignment of the D segment. The CDR3 measures 13 amino acids from cysteine to phenylalanine. Here the CDR3 DNA is all that survives: 39 bases in frame from base 1. V is shortened by 7 bases, J by 6 bases, and the region joining them spans 12 bases. According to the germline V gene, CDR1 reads KGHDR and CDR2 reads SFDVKD.